This record looks at one T cell receptor beta chain sequence and its context. The sample is drawn from a study of patients and donors after allogeneic stem cell transplantation. The CDR3 consists of 15 residues. V dropped 3 bases and J dropped 0 bases, with 9 bases sitting between them. Germline V gene lookup returns CDR1 SGHAT and CDR2 FQNNGV. Each CDR3 protein is one row after TCRdb ran MiXCR on the RT-PCR reads. The sample shows approximately 170,000 distinct CDR3 sequences, around 28% of them seen only once. This sequence joins TRBV11-2 and TRBJ1-3; D is possibly TRBD1 (5 bases). The receptor comes from a human donor who was either an allogeneic HSCT recipient or a stem cell or donor lymphocyte infusion donor (not recorded which). It is not recorded whose cells these are; they may come from a transplant donor. Specimen: blood, either unsorted or a sorted T cell fraction (not recorded which). In nucleotides, the CDR3 is TGTGCCAGCAGCTTGCAGGGCCACTCTGGAAACACCATATATTTT. Translated, it gives CASSLQGHSGNTIYF.